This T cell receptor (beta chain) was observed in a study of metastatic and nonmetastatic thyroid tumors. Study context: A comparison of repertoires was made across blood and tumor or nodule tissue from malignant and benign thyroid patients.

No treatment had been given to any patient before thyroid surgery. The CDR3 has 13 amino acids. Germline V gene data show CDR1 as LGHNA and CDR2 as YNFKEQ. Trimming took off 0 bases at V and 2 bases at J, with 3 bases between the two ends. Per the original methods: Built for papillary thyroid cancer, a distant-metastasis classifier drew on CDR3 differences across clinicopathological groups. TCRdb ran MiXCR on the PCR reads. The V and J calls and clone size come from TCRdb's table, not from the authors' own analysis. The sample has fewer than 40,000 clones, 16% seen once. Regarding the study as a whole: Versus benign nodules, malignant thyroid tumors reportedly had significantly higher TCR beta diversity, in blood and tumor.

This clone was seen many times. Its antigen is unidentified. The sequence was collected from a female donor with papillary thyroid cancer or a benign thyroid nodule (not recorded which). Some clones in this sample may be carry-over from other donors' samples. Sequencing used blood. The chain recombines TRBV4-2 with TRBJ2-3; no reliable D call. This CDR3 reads CASSQEPTDTQYF. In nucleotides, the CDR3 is TGTGCCAGCAGCCAAGAACCCACAGATACGCAGTATTTT.